A single sample is the source of the 23 T cell receptor beta chains below, sequenced in a study of blood T cell repertoires in COVID-19. Assay used: immunoSEQ multiplex PCR; TCRdb lists only in-frame clones, some missing. The profile shows 200,000 or so clones, more than 75% of them singletons. The sequenced sample consisted of peripheral blood. Every receptor here comes from a man in his forties with active or convalescent COVID-19.

The chain employs TRBV7-3 and TRBJ2-7; 7 bases fit TRBD2. J gave up 7 bases and V 3 bases, and 3 bases lay outside the gene matches. CDR3 size: 12 residues. CDR1 is SGHTA and CDR2 is FQGTGA in the germline V gene. CDR3 in amino acids: CASSLRGREQYF. The CDR3 DNA is TGTGCCAGCAGCTTGCGGGGGAGGGAGCAGTACTTC.

The gene calls are TRBV4-1 and TRBJ2-7, with a possible D match to TRBD1 (5 bases). CDR1 and CDR2 (germline): MGHRA, YSYEKL. V shed 6 bases and J shed 3 bases, with 12 bases lying between them. This CDR3 is built from 13 residues. The DNA for the CDR3 is TGCGCCAGCAGACCAGGGAACGACTACGAGCAGTACTTC. Its protein is CASRPGNDYEQYF.

The chain joins TRBV19 to TRBJ1-4; D unresolved. The germline V gene encodes CDR1 LNHDA and CDR2 SQIVND (reference sequence). V lost 7 bases and J 0 bases, leaving 12 bases between the germline ends. CDR3 length: 15 amino acids. CDR3 in amino acids: CASNSGDATNEKLFF. DNA of the CDR3: TGTGCCAGTAATAGCGGCGATGCAACTAATGAAAAACTGTTTTTT.

This CDR3 reads CAISDPTSGGSSYEQYF. For the CDR3, the DNA is TGTGCCATCAGTGACCCAACTAGCGGAGGGAGCTCCTACGAGCAGTACTTC. The chain employs TRBV10-3 and TRBJ2-7; TRBD2 matches 8 bases. CDR1 is ENHRY and CDR2 is SYGVKD in the germline V gene. This CDR3 contains 17 residues. The V segment lost 3 bases and the J segment 0 bases; nucleotides outside the gene matches: 10.

The chain recombines TRBV7-8 with TRBJ2-7; D is perhaps TRBD2 (5 bases). CDR1 is SGHVS and CDR2 is FQNEAQ in the germline V gene. This CDR3 has 17 amino acids. Trimming took off 0 bases at V and 3 bases at J, with 18 bases between the two ends. The CDR3 coding sequence is TGTGCCAGCAGCTTAGCGAAGGTCTCTAGCCGCCGCTACGAGCAGTACTTC. It translates to CASSLAKVSSRRYEQYF.

The J gene is TRBJ2-2, the V gene TRBV2; D is ambiguous. This CDR3 is 14 amino acids long. V was trimmed by 6 bases and J by 0 bases, leaving 8 bases between them. From germline, CDR1 is SNHLY and CDR2 FYNNEI. The DNA of the CDR3 is TGTGCCAGCAGGGTCGAGGCGAACACCGGGGAGCTGTTTTTT. Protein product: CASRVEANTGELFF.

The chain combines TRBV10-2 with TRBJ1-2; tentatively, D is TRBD1 (5 bases). CDR1 and CDR2 (germline): WSHSY, SAAADI. Trimming pared 10 bases from V and 8 bases from J, leaving 14 bases between. The CDR3 has 11 residues. CDR3 protein: CATSIRGGYTF. The DNA for the CDR3 is TGCGCCACCAGCATTAGGGGAGGCTACACCTTC.

The chain joins TRBV27 to TRBJ2-1; 9 bases map to TRBD2. CDR1 is MNHEY, CDR2 SMNVEV, per germline (reference sequence). The CDR3 runs to 13 residues. J gave up 6 bases and V 10 bases, and 7 bases lay outside the gene matches. The CDR3: CAIAGGPSNEQFF. The CDR3 nucleotides are TGTGCCATTGCGGGGGGGCCGAGCAATGAGCAGTTCTTC.

This clone has just a few counts. The rearrangement links TRBV24-1 to TRBJ1-2, with 12 bases matching TRBD1. The germline gives CDR1 KGHDR, CDR2 SFDVKD. The CDR3 spans 17 residues. With 3 bases clipped from V and 4 bases from J, the junction kept 8 bases outside the gene matches. The CDR3 reads CATSDPPGTGGSYGYTF. DNA of the CDR3: TGTGCCACCAGTGATCCCCCAGGGACAGGGGGCAGCTATGGCTACACCTTC.

The chain employs TRBV5-1 and TRBJ2-2; tentatively, D is TRBD2 (6 bases). The CDR3 has 16 amino acids. Germline V gives CDR1 SGHRS, CDR2 YFSETQ. The ends were cut back, 0 bases at V and 6 bases at J, with 15 bases in the middle. In nucleotides, the CDR3 is TGCGCCAGCAGCTTGGATTCTTGGTCGGGGGCCGGGGAGCTGTTTTTT. Its protein product is CASSLDSWSGAGELFF.

The V call is TRBV10-3, the J call TRBJ2-7; 9 nucleotides align to TRBD1. The germline V gene has CDR1 ENHRY and CDR2 SYGVKD. Trimming cost V 6 bases and J 3 bases; bases outside gene matches: 9. The CDR3 is 15 residues long. CDR3 in amino acids: CAIRRPGTGSYEQYF. The CDR3 region has the DNA TGTGCCATCAGAAGACCCGGGACAGGGAGCTACGAGCAGTACTTC.

This clone was counted a single time. V is TRBV6-5 and J is TRBJ1-1; tentative D call: TRBD1 (6 bases). The germline gives CDR1 MNHEY, CDR2 SVGAGI. V dropped 3 bases and J dropped 5 bases, with 16 bases sitting between them. There are 15 residues in the CDR3. CDR3 coding DNA: TGTGCCAGCAGTTATGGGGGACAAGCAAGGACTGAAGCTTTCTTT. The encoded protein is CASSYGGQARTEAFF.

This clone was detected once. V and J are TRBV21-1 and TRBJ2-7; the D call TRBD2 from the table was never checked on the DNA. TRBV21-1 is classified as a pseudogene. This CDR3 is built from 19 residues. The CDR3 DNA sequence: TGTGCCAGCAGCAAATCCCTCCCCACTAGCGGGGTAGCTGGGCGGGAGCAGTACTTC. It yields the protein CASSKSLPTSGVAGREQYF.

The chain uses TRBV18 and TRBJ1-1; 9 bases are a match to TRBD1. The CDR3 has 17 amino acids. The V gene end was trimmed by 3 bases and the J gene end by 1 base; junction bases not matched to a gene: 9. The germline gives CDR1 KGHSH, CDR2 LQKENI. The CDR3 DNA sequence: TGTGCCAGCTCACCGGGTAACAGGGGGCTGAGGAACACTGAAGCTTTCTTT. Its translation is CASSPGNRGLRNTEAFF.

The V call is TRBV27, the J call TRBJ1-4, with TRBD1 identical over 9 bases. The junction had 9 bases not matched to a gene; V was cut back by 2 bases and J by 8 bases. Germline V lookup: CDR1 MNHEY, CDR2 SMNVEV (reference sequence). The CDR3 is 16 residues long. CDR3 amino acids: CASSLKGTGLVEKLFF. The CDR3 nucleotides read TGTGCCAGCAGTTTAAAGGGGACAGGGTTGGTGGAAAAACTGTTTTTT.

This clone was picked up one time. The chain uses TRBV21-1 and TRBJ2-4; the table's D call TRBD1 went unverified against the DNA. TRBV21-1 corresponds to a pseudogene. CDR3 length equals 17 residues. The CDR3 loop is CASSRGPQGPYKNIQYF. The CDR3 DNA reads as TGTGCCAGCAGCAGGGGGCCCCAGGGGCCCTACAAAAACATTCAGTACTTC.

The chain is built from TRBV5-1 and TRBJ2-6; D is unresolved. Germline assignment: CDR1 SGHRS and CDR2 YFSETQ. The CDR3 runs to 14 residues. V was clipped by 6 bases and J by 3 bases, with 10 bases between them. The DNA for the CDR3 is TGCGCCAGCACCGGTTCTCGTGGGGCCAACGTCCTGACTTTC. Protein sequence: CASTGSRGANVLTF. The full variable domain, rest sourced from reference TRBV5-1 and TRBJ2-6, is KAGVTQTPRYLIKTRGQQVTLSCSPISGHRSVSWYQQTPGQGLQFLFEYFSETQRNKGNFPGRFSGRQFSNSRSEMNVSTLELGDSALYLCASTGSRGANVLTFGAGSRLTVL.

The V call is TRBV11-2, the J call TRBJ1-5; the match to TRBD1 covers 8 bases. The CDR3 is 14 amino acids. Germline-derived CDR1 and CDR2 are SGHAT and FQNNGV. The V gene end was trimmed by 2 bases and the J gene end by 5 bases; junction bases not matched to a gene: 2. For the CDR3, the DNA is TGTGCCAGCAGCTTAAGGACAGGGCATCAGCCCCAGCATTTT. It yields the protein CASSLRTGHQPQHF.

This clone was detected once. V usage is TRBV2 and J usage is TRBJ2-7; D is perhaps TRBD2 (6 bases). The CDR3 contains 14 residues. Germline V CDR1 and CDR2: SNHLY, FYNNEI. The V end was cut by 4 bases, the J end by 3 bases, with 13 bases between. The CDR3 here is CASSGGLNLYEQYF. As DNA, the CDR3 is TGTGCCAGCAGTGGGGGACTTAATCTCTACGAGCAGTACTTC.

The chain couples TRBV30 to TRBJ1-2; D gene ambiguous. This CDR3 is built from 11 residues. V was clipped by 5 bases and J by 8 bases, with 12 bases between them. Germline V gene data show CDR1 as GTSNPN and CDR2 as SVGIG (reference sequence). The CDR3 sequence is CAWGRTGGYTF. CDR3 DNA: TGTGCCTGGGGGAGGACTGGCGGCTACACCTTC.

V and J are TRBV20-1 and TRBJ2-7, with D possibly being TRBD2 (7 bases). This CDR3 region has 15 residues. V dropped 3 bases and J dropped 0 bases, with 15 bases sitting between them. The germline V gene encodes CDR1 DFQATT and CDR2 SNEGSKA (reference sequence). The CDR3 reads CSASRAGAISYEQYF. CDR3 sequence (DNA): TGCAGTGCTAGTCGCGCGGGGGCGATCTCCTACGAGCAGTACTTC.

The rearrangement joins TRBV4-1 to TRBJ2-2, with a tentative D call TRBD2 (6 bases). The CDR3 runs 14 residues. Germline-derived CDR1 and CDR2 are MGHRA and YSYEKL. The V end lost 3 bases, the J end lost 2 bases, and 7 bases lay between the germline ends. CDR3 sequence: CASSHGTNTGELFF. The CDR3 DNA sequence: TGCGCCAGCAGCCACGGGACTAACACCGGGGAGCTGTTTTTT.

The chain carries TRBV7-2 and TRBJ2-1, with TRBD1 matching 10 bases. CDR3 length equals 15 residues. Germline CDR1 is SGHTA and CDR2 is FQGNSA. J gave up 5 bases and V 1 base, and 2 bases lay outside the gene matches. CDR3 loop: CASSLVGTGDNEQFF. In nucleotides, the CDR3 is TGTGCCAGCAGCTTAGTCGGGACAGGGGACAATGAGCAGTTCTTC.